These 32 T cell receptor beta chains originate from one sample sequenced in a study of blood T cell repertoires in COVID-19. TCRdb's table, derived via immunoSEQ multiplex PCR, lists solely in-frame clones and lacks some. Altogether about 270,000 clones are present, about nine tenths being singletons, with the ten largest covering roughly 9.8%. Sequencing used peripheral blood. These receptor sequences come from a man in his forties who had recovered from COVID-19.

The rearrangement joins TRBV12-5 to TRBJ2-5, with D possibly being TRBD1 (5 bases). Looked up from germline, CDR1 is LGHNT and CDR2 is FRNRAP. This CDR3 has 13 amino acids. Deletions cut 6 bases from V and 7 bases from J, with 15 bases between. The CDR3 DNA is TGTGCTAGTGGAACAGGACGCGGCAGGACCCAGTACTTC. This translates into CASGTGRGRTQYF.

The rearrangement links TRBV7-2 to TRBJ1-1; the D gene is possibly TRBD1 (5 bases). Germline values: CDR1 SGHTA, CDR2 FQGNSA. This CDR3 is built from 12 residues. Deletions cut 2 bases from V and 11 bases from J, with 12 bases between. The CDR3 is CASSLRGIGAFF. As DNA, the CDR3 is TGTGCCAGCAGCTTACGGGGGATTGGGGCTTTCTTT.

The rearrangement links TRBV5-8 to TRBJ2-7, with D tentatively TRBD2 (6 bases). CDR1 is SGHTS, CDR2 YDEGEE, per germline. CDR3 length: 18 residues. Trimming removed 3 bases from V and 6 bases from J, with 28 bases in between. The CDR3 sequence is CASSWGTGSGRLLFEQYF. DNA for the CDR3: TGTGCCAGCAGCTGGGGGACGGGGTCGGGGAGGCTACTCTTCGAGCAGTACTTC.

The chain uses TRBV21-1 and TRBJ2-3; TRBD2, the table's D call, lacks a check against the DNA. TRBV21-1 is marked as a pseudogene. CDR3 length: 15 residues. The chain's CDR3 is CARLAPERGTDTQYF. CDR3 nucleotides: TGTGCCAGGTTGGCACCGGAGAGGGGCACAGATACGCAGTATTTT.

V gene TRBV7-9 combines with J gene TRBJ2-3; TRBD2 matches at 8 bases. Germline V gene data show CDR1 as SEHNR and CDR2 as FQNEAQ (reference sequence). The CDR3 loop spans 17 amino acids. The V segment lost 1 base and the J segment 1 base; nucleotides outside the gene matches: 7. CDR3 region: CASSLGGGNTRTDTQYF. In nucleotides, the CDR3 is TGTGCCAGCAGCTTAGGCGGGGGGAACACCCGCACAGATACGCAGTATTTT.

The chain carries TRBV5-1 and TRBJ2-1, with 8 bases aligning to TRBD2. The ends lost 6 bases at V and 5 bases at J; junction bases unmatched: 7. The germline V gene has CDR1 SGHRS and CDR2 YFSETQ. The CDR3 runs 14 residues. CDR3 region: CASTTGTRDNEQFF. CDR3 sequence (DNA): TGCGCCAGCACTACCGGGACTAGAGACAATGAGCAGTTCTTC.

The chain links TRBV7-6 to TRBJ2-7; D not certain. Trimming took off 1 base at V and 4 bases at J, with 8 bases between the two ends. Germline assignment: CDR1 SGHVS and CDR2 FNYEAQ. This CDR3 contains 13 residues. The CDR3 is CASSLVSGYEQYF. Written as DNA, the CDR3 is TGTGCCAGCAGCTTAGTATCAGGATACGAGCAGTACTTC.

The V call is TRBV7-2, the J call TRBJ2-2, with 10 bases identical to TRBD2. The CDR3 runs 16 residues. V trimming: 5 bases; J trimming: 8 bases; junction bases outside the gene matches: 11. Germline values: CDR1 SGHTA, CDR2 FQGNSA. The CDR3 protein is CASSETSGWAAGELFF. The CDR3 nucleotides are TGTGCCAGCAGCGAGACTAGCGGGTGGGCGGCGGGGGAGCTGTTTTTT.

J is TRBJ2-3 and V is TRBV11-2; 8 bases fit TRBD2. The CDR3 length is 15 residues. Germline CDR1 and CDR2: SGHAT and FQNNGV. J gave up 10 bases and V 5 bases, and 14 bases lay outside the gene matches. The CDR3 coding sequence is TGTGCCAGCAGCCTCGGACTAGCCGCAATCGATGCGCAGTATTTT. The encoded protein is CASSLGLAAIDAQYF.

The genes are TRBV7-6 and TRBJ2-5; TRBD1 aligns across 11 bases. The CDR3 has 15 amino acids. V was clipped by 5 bases and J by 5 bases; unmatched bases: 7. Germline V CDR1 and CDR2: SGHVS, FNYEAQ. For the CDR3, the DNA is TGTGCCAGCAGCCTCGGGACAGGGGGACCTGAGACCCAGTACTTC. This gives the protein CASSLGTGGPETQYF.

The chain is built from TRBV6-5 and TRBJ2-3; perhaps TRBD1 as D (5 bases). This CDR3 has 15 amino acids. Germline V CDR1 and CDR2: MNHEY, SVGAGI. The germline V and J ends were trimmed by 9 bases and 4 bases, with 20 bases remaining between them. Written as DNA, the CDR3 is TGTGCCAGGCGATCCAGGGTAAATTCCTCAGATACGCAGTATTTT. It specifies CARRSRVNSSDTQYF.

The chain uses TRBV19 and TRBJ2-2; the D gene is possibly TRBD2 (7 bases). CDR1 LNHDA and CDR2 SQIVND come from the germline V gene (reference sequence). Between the trimmed V and J ends, which lost 6 bases and 6 bases, there was a span of 14 bases. The CDR3 consists of 14 residues. The CDR3 here is CASSLAGAAGELFF. Here the CDR3 DNA reads TGTGCCAGTAGCCTGGCGGGGGCTGCCGGGGAGCTGTTTTTT.

This chain uses TRBV7-8 with TRBJ2-5; the D gene is possibly TRBD1 (6 bases). Germline values: CDR1 SGHVS, CDR2 FQNEAQ. The CDR3 runs 14 residues. With 3 bases removed from V and 1 base from J, the gap between germline ends came to 9 bases. The CDR3 sequence is CASSFTGIQETQYF. The CDR3 nucleotides are TGTGCCAGCAGCTTTACAGGGATCCAAGAGACCCAGTACTTC.

V gene TRBV19 combines with J gene TRBJ1-1; no definite D call. Per germline, CDR1 LNHDA and CDR2 SQIVND (reference sequence). The CDR3 spans 16 residues. V dropped 6 bases and J dropped 0 bases, with 17 bases sitting between them. The CDR3 sequence is CASSRRSGFMNTEAFF. Written as DNA, the CDR3 is TGTGCCAGTAGCCGCAGGTCTGGTTTCATGAACACTGAAGCTTTCTTT.

J is TRBJ2-1 and V is TRBV7-2, with D possibly TRBD2 on 5 matching bases. Between the trimmed V and J ends, which lost 7 bases and 15 bases, there was a span of 22 bases. The CDR3 runs 13 residues. Germline lookup yields CDR1 SGHTA and CDR2 FQGNSA. CDR3 coding DNA: TGTGCCAGCATCCAAGATGAGCGAGGGTATGGGTTCTTC. It encodes CASIQDERGYGFF. Full variable domain (remainder filled in from reference TRBV7-2 and TRBJ2-1): GAGVSQSPSNKVTEKGKDVELRCDPISGHTALYWYRQSLGQGLEFLIYFQGNSAPDKSGLPSDRFSAERTGGSVSTLTIQRTQQEDSAVYLCASIQDERGYGFFGPGTRLTVL.

The chain joins TRBV11-1 to TRBJ2-1; TRBD2 matches at 13 bases. The CDR3 length is 15 residues. V lost 1 base, J lost 8 bases, and 2 bases stayed unmatched. Germline CDR1 reads SGHAT; CDR2 reads FQDESV (reference sequence). DNA of the CDR3: TGTGCCAGCAGCTTAGTGGGACTAGCGGGATATGAGCAGTTCTTC. Translated, it gives CASSLVGLAGYEQFF. Drawing the rest from reference TRBV11-1 and TRBJ2-1, the complete variable domain is EAEVAQSPRYKITEKSQAVAFWCDPISGHATLYWYRQILGQGPELLVQFQDESVVDDSQLPKDRFSAERLKGVDSTLKIQPAELGDSAMYLCASSLVGLAGYEQFFGPGTRLTVL.

This clone was detected a few times. The chain has TRBV7-2 and TRBJ1-2; 8 bases map to TRBD1. CDR1 and CDR2 (germline): SGHTA, FQGNSA. The CDR3 is made up of 15 amino acids. The V segment lost 5 bases and the J segment 2 bases; nucleotides outside the gene matches: 7. For the CDR3, the DNA is TGTGCCAGCAGCGAACCCAGGGGGCCCAACTATGGCTACACCTTC. Translating gives CASSEPRGPNYGYTF. Drawing the rest from reference TRBV7-2 and TRBJ1-2, the complete variable domain is GAGVSQSPSNKVTEKGKDVELRCDPISGHTALYWYRQSLGQGLEFLIYFQGNSAPDKSGLPSDRFSAERTGGSVSTLTIQRTQQEDSAVYLCASSEPRGPNYGYTFGSGTRLTVV.

The chain joins TRBV11-2 to TRBJ1-5, with TRBD1 matching over 9 bases. CDR1 and CDR2 (germline): SGHAT, FQNNGV. CDR3 size: 13 residues. V gave up 3 bases and J gave up 6 bases; unmatched junction bases: 0. The CDR3 region has the DNA TGTGCCAGCAGCTTGACAGGGGGTCAGCCCCAGCATTTT. It translates to CASSLTGGQPQHF.

This clone was seen a single time. Here the CDR3 reads CASSITGFGNTIYF. DNA for the CDR3: TGTGCCAGTAGTATTACAGGCTTTGGAAACACCATATATTTT. The J gene is TRBJ1-3, the V gene TRBV19; tentatively, D is TRBD1 (5 bases). CDR1 is LNHDA and CDR2 is SQIVND in the germline V gene (reference sequence). The CDR3 consists of 14 residues. The germline V and J ends were trimmed by 3 bases and 3 bases, with 9 bases remaining between them.

The V and J genes are TRBV5-1 and TRBJ1-5; D is uncertain. The germline gives CDR1 SGHRS, CDR2 YFSETQ. The CDR3 is 13 residues long. V was shortened by 0 bases and J by 6 bases, with 7 bases between the two germline ends. CDR3 region: CASSLGEGQPQHF. CDR3 sequence (DNA): TGCGCCAGCAGCTTGGGGGAGGGTCAGCCCCAGCATTTT.

This sequence joins TRBV19 and TRBJ2-3; 9 bases fit TRBD2. Per the germline V gene, CDR1 is LNHDA and CDR2 is SQIVND (reference sequence). V lost 1 base and J lost 2; bases outside the gene matches: 1. The CDR3 consists of 15 residues. CDR3 coding DNA: TGTGCCAGTAGTATAGCTAGCGGGATCACAGATACGCAGTATTTT. Translation: CASSIASGITDTQYF.

The V and J genes are TRBV3-1 (or the pseudogene TRBV3-2) and TRBJ1-4, with D uncertain. This CDR3 is built from 15 residues. The V gene's germline CDR1 is LGHDT and CDR2 YNNKEL (reference sequence). Between the trimmed V and J ends, which lost 6 bases and 8 bases, there was a span of 19 bases. The CDR3 loop is CASRTLEGFQEKLFF. In DNA form, the CDR3 reads TGTGCCAGCAGGACCCTCGAGGGTTTCCAGGAAAAACTGTTTTTT.

The chain combines TRBV7-2 with TRBJ2-5; TRBD2 aligns across 8 bases. The CDR3 sequence is 13 residues long. V dropped 6 bases and J dropped 4; count of bases not matched to a gene: 4. Per the germline V gene, CDR1 is SGHTA and CDR2 is FQGNSA. This CDR3 reads CASRGAGGETQYF. DNA for the CDR3: TGTGCCAGCAGAGGGGCGGGGGGAGAGACCCAGTACTTC.

This rearrangement joins TRBV3-1 (or the pseudogene TRBV3-2) to TRBJ1-1; D ambiguous. The CDR3 runs 15 residues. V gave up 2 bases and J gave up 0 bases, with 10 bases separating them. Germline CDR1 LGHDT, CDR2 YNNKEL (reference sequence). This CDR3 reads CASSQSRRMNTEAFF. DNA of the CDR3: TGTGCCAGCAGCCAATCTAGGCGCATGAACACTGAAGCTTTCTTT.

The V gene is TRBV29-1, the J gene TRBJ1-1, with D hard to call. Per the germline V gene, CDR1 is SQVTM and CDR2 is ANQGSEA. V lost 8 bases and J lost 1, with 14 bases in between. This CDR3 has 13 amino acids. Here the CDR3 DNA reads TGCAGCCCATTCCGGGTCTCGAACACTGAAGCTTTCTTT. It is translated as CSPFRVSNTEAFF.

This chain joins TRBV14 and TRBJ2-7; TRBD1 aligns across 9 bases. V lost 2 bases to trimming and J lost 3 bases; unmatched junction nucleotides: 5. The CDR3 runs to 15 residues. Germline lookup yields CDR1 SGHDN and CDR2 FVKESK. The CDR3 protein is CASSQLYRGRYEQYF. The CDR3 coding sequence is TGTGCCAGCAGCCAACTATACAGGGGGCGCTACGAGCAGTACTTC.

This clone was seen more than once but under ten times. The rearrangement links TRBV7-2 to TRBJ1-5; 10 bases fit TRBD1. CDR3 length: 15 residues. Germline V gene data show CDR1 as SGHTA and CDR2 as FQGNSA. V lost 3 bases, J lost 6 bases, and 5 bases stayed unmatched. The CDR3 region has the DNA TGTGCCAGCAGCTTCCGGACAGGGGGGGGTCAGCCCCAGCATTTT. Its translation: CASSFRTGGGQPQHF.

The chain uses TRBV3-1 (or the pseudogene TRBV3-2) and TRBJ1-1; the D is unclear. The CDR3 covers 14 residues. The V end was cut by 3 bases, the J end by 1 base, with 9 bases between. Germline V gene lookup returns CDR1 LGHDT and CDR2 YNNKEL (reference sequence). CDR3 nucleotides: TGTGCCAGCAGCCAGTCAAGAGGGAACACTGAAGCTTTCTTT. This gives the protein CASSQSRGNTEAFF.

V usage is TRBV3-1 (or the pseudogene TRBV3-2) and J usage is TRBJ1-1; D is perhaps TRBD1 (5 bases). V was trimmed by 4 bases and J by 1 base, leaving 10 bases between them. This CDR3 is 14 amino acids long. In germline, CDR1 is LGHDT, CDR2 YNNKEL (reference sequence). The CDR3 is CASSPPDKNTEAFF. CDR3 bases: TGTGCCAGCAGCCCCCCGGACAAGAACACTGAAGCTTTCTTT.

This clone was detected only once. This rearrangement joins TRBV5-1 to TRBJ2-1; 14 bases are shared with TRBD2. V shed 3 bases and J 9 bases; nucleotides not matched to a gene: 5. The germline gives CDR1 SGHRS, CDR2 YFSETQ. CDR3 size: 15 residues. The CDR3 loop is CASSYRLAGGAEQFF. CDR3 coding DNA: TGCGCCAGCAGCTACCGACTAGCGGGAGGGGCTGAGCAGTTCTTC.

V gene TRBV18 combines with J gene TRBJ1-5, with 7 bases that match TRBD1. There are 17 residues in the CDR3. J lost 4 bases, V lost 3 bases, and 12 bases had no gene match. The germline V gene has CDR1 KGHSH and CDR2 LQKENI. Written as DNA, the CDR3 is TGTGCCAGCTCACCTTACTTTTACAGGGGCGGGAATCAGCCCCAGCATTTT. Amino acids: CASSPYFYRGGNQPQHF. Looking up the rest from reference TRBV18 and TRBJ1-5 gives the full variable domain: NAGVMQNPRHLVRRRGQEARLRCSPMKGHSHVYWYRQLPEEGLKFMVYLQKENIIDESGMPKERFSAEFPKEGPSILRIQQVVRGDSAAYFCASSPYFYRGGNQPQHFGDGTRLSIL.

The chain carries TRBV7-2 and TRBJ1-2; 10 nucleotides agree with TRBD1. The CDR3 loop spans 15 amino acids. Germline V CDR1 and CDR2: SGHTA, FQGNSA. Losses at the gene ends were 5 bases for V and 4 bases for J; bases not matched to a gene: 7. Here the CDR3 DNA reads TGTGCCAGCAGCGGATTCGGACAGGGGGGCTATGGCTACACCTTC. Its protein is CASSGFGQGGYGYTF.